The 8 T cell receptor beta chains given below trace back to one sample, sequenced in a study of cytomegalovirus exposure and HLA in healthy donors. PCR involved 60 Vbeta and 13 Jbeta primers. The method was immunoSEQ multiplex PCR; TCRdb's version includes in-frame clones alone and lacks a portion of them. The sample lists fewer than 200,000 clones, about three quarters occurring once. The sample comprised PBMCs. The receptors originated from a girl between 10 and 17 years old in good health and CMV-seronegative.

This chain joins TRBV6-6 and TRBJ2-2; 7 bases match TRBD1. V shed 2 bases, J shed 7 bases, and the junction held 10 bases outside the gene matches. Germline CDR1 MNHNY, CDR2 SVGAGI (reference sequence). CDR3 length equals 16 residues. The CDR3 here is CASSYGLQGINGELFF. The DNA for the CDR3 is TGTGCCAGCAGTTACGGGCTACAGGGGATTAACGGGGAGCTGTTTTTT.

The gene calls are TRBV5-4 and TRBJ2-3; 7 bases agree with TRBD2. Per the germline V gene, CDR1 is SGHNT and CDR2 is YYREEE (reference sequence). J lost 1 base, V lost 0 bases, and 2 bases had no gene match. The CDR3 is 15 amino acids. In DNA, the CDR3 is TGTGCCAGCAGCTTGGTCCTAGCGGGCACAGATACGCAGTATTTT. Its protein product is CASSLVLAGTDTQYF.

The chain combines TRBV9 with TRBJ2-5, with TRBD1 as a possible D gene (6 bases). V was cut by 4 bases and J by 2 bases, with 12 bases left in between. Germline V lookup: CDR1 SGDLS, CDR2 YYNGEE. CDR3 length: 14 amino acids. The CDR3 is CASSSARGQETQYF. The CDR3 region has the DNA TGTGCCAGCAGCTCAGCGAGGGGGCAAGAGACCCAGTACTTC.

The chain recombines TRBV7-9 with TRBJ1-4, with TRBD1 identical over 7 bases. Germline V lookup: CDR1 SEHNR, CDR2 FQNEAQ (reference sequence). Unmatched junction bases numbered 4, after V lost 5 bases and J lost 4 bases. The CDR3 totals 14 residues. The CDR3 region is CASSLDRSNEKLFF. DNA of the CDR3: TGTGCCAGCAGCCTGGACAGGAGTAATGAAAAACTGTTTTTT.

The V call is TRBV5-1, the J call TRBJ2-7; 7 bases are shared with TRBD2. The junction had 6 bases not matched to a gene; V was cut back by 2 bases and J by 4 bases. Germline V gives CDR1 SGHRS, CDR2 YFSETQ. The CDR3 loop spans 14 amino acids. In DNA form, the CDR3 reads TGCGCCAGCAGCTTCCAGGGAGCGGGGTACGAGCAGTACTTC. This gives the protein CASSFQGAGYEQYF.

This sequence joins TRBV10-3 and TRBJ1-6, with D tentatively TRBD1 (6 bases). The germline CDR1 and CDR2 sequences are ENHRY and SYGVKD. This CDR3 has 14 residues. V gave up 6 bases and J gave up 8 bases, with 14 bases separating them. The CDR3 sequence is CAIREQGTHSPLHF. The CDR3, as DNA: TGTGCCATCAGGGAACAGGGAACACATTCACCCCTCCACTTT.

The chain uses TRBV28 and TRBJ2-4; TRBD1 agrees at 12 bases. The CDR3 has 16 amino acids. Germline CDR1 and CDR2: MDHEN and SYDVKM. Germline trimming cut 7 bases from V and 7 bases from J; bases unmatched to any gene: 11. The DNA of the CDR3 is TGTGCCAGCACCACCCCGGGACAGGGGGCAGGGAACATTCAGTACTTC. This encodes CASTTPGQGAGNIQYF.

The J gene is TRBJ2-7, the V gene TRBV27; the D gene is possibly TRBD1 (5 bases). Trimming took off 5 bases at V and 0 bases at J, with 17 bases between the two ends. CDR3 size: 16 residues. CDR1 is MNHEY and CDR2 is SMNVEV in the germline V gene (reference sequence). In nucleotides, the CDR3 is TGTGCCAGCAGTCGAGGTCGACAGCCAAACTCCTACGAGCAGTACTTC. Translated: CASSRGRQPNSYEQYF.